Presented here are 21 T cell receptor beta chains from one specimen sequenced in a study of cytomegalovirus exposure and HLA in healthy donors. Primers included in the PCR were 60 Vbeta and 13 Jbeta primers. Sequencing used immunoSEQ multiplex PCR; TCRdb keeps in-frame clones, though not all of them. The repertoire consists of 60,000 to 70,000 clones, with roughly 77% occurring once and the leading ten covering almost 4.5%. The sequenced sample consisted of PBMCs. The receptor source for this set is a woman aged 25 to 45 in good health and CMV-seronegative.

CDR3 region: CASRTTGTGNSPLHF. The CDR3 DNA reads as TGTGCCAGCAGGACAACAGGGACGGGGAATTCACCCCTCCACTTT. The rearrangement uses TRBV28 and TRBJ1-6, with TRBD1 as a possible D gene (6 bases). V lost 6 bases and J 7 bases, leaving 16 bases between the germline ends. The CDR3 sequence is 15 residues long. The V gene's germline CDR1 is MDHEN and CDR2 SYDVKM.

The J gene is TRBJ2-6, the V gene TRBV29-1; 10 nucleotides line up with TRBD1. This CDR3 region has 15 residues. Germline V gene sequence: CDR1 SQVTM, CDR2 ANQGSEA. V shed 7 bases, J shed 1 base, and the junction held 4 bases outside the gene matches. The CDR3 spells CSARQGASGANVLTF. The CDR3 DNA reads as TGCAGCGCCCGACAGGGGGCGTCTGGGGCCAACGTCCTGACTTTC.

The V call is TRBV30, the J call TRBJ2-7; a weak D match, TRBD1 (6 bases). Trimming removed 3 bases from V and 2 bases from J, with 14 bases in between. CDR1 is GTSNPN, CDR2 SVGIG, per germline (reference sequence). CDR3 length: 14 residues. The CDR3 DNA reads as TGTGCCTGGAGCCCGGGACATCATCCCTACGAGCAGTACTTC. It codes for CAWSPGHHPYEQYF.

The chain joins TRBV7-2 to TRBJ2-6; D is uncertain. With 5 bases removed from V and 4 bases from J, the gap between germline ends came to 6 bases. The CDR3 runs 13 residues. Germline lookup yields CDR1 SGHTA and CDR2 FQGNSA. In DNA form, the CDR3 reads TGTGCCAGCAGCCCCGAGGGGGCCAACGTCCTGACTTTC. Protein: CASSPEGANVLTF. The full variable domain, its missing parts supplied by reference TRBV7-2 and TRBJ2-6, is GAGVSQSPSNKVTEKGKDVELRCDPISGHTALYWYRQSLGQGLEFLIYFQGNSAPDKSGLPSDRFSAERTGGSVSTLTIQRTQQEDSAVYLCASSPEGANVLTFGAGSRLTVL.

The V gene is TRBV7-9, the J gene TRBJ1-1, with a tentative D call TRBD1 (6 bases). Germline assignment: CDR1 SEHNR and CDR2 FQNEAQ (reference sequence). V was cut by 1 base and J by 6 bases, with 12 bases left in between. The CDR3 contains 14 residues. The CDR3 DNA reads as TGTGCCAGCAGCTTAGGCTCAGGGGCCCCTGAAGCTTTCTTT. This gives the protein CASSLGSGAPEAFF.

J is TRBJ1-1 and V is TRBV2; 8 nucleotides line up with TRBD1. V was pared by 7 bases and J by 2 bases, with 9 bases of the junction left unmatched. The CDR3 is 15 amino acids. CDR1 is SNHLY, CDR2 FYNNEI, per germline. The CDR3 loop reads CASMGQAFVNTEAFF. In DNA form, the CDR3 reads TGTGCCAGCATGGGACAGGCATTCGTAAACACTGAAGCTTTCTTT.

J is TRBJ2-1 and V is TRBV29-1, with D perhaps matching TRBD2 (5 bases). The germline gives CDR1 SQVTM, CDR2 ANQGSEA. The CDR3 contains 13 residues. Trimming took 3 bases from V and 7 from J, leaving 13 bases between them. CDR3 sequence reads: CSVDLRERNEQFF. CDR3 nucleotide sequence: TGCAGCGTTGATTTGAGGGAGAGGAATGAGCAGTTCTTC.

The chain joins TRBV4-3 to TRBJ1-2; no clear D gene. This CDR3 has 15 residues. Germline lookup yields CDR1 LGHNA and CDR2 YSLEER. V was clipped by 3 bases and J by 6 bases, with 17 bases between them. CDR3 coding DNA: TGCGCCAGCAGCCATTTGAAAAGCCCCGTTGATGGCTACACCTTC. Its translation is CASSHLKSPVDGYTF.

The CDR3 DNA is TGTGCCAGCAGGGAGACTAGCGGGGGCACAGATACGCAGTATTTT. It yields the protein CASRETSGGTDTQYF. The chain couples TRBV6-4 to TRBJ2-3; TRBD2 agrees at 11 bases. Losses at the gene ends were 6 bases for V and 1 base for J; bases not matched to a gene: 3. Germline V CDR1 and CDR2: MRHNA, SNTAGT. The CDR3 sequence is 15 residues long.

This chain uses TRBV7-2 with TRBJ1-2, with a possible D match to TRBD1 (6 bases). CDR1 and CDR2 (germline): SGHTA, FQGNSA. Trimming pared 2 bases from V and 3 bases from J, leaving 13 bases between. The CDR3 runs 15 residues. CDR3 protein: CASSLQPGDYYGYTF. The CDR3 DNA follows: TGTGCCAGCAGCTTACAGCCAGGGGATTACTATGGCTACACCTTC. The variable domain in full, completed from reference TRBV7-2 and TRBJ1-2, reads GAGVSQSPSNKVTEKGKDVELRCDPISGHTALYWYRQSLGQGLEFLIYFQGNSAPDKSGLPSDRFSAERTGGSVSTLTIQRTQQEDSAVYLCASSLQPGDYYGYTFGSGTRLTVV.

The chain joins TRBV2 to TRBJ1-5; TRBD1 might be the D (5 bases). The germline CDR1 and CDR2 sequences are SNHLY and FYNNEI. The CDR3 spans 15 residues. Trimming took 4 bases from V and 3 from J, leaving 13 bases between them. In DNA, the CDR3 is TGTGCCAGCAGTGGGTCCGGGACTTACAATCAGCCCCAGCATTTT. Amino acids: CASSGSGTYNQPQHF.

The chain employs TRBV6-5 and TRBJ2-7; a possible D gene is TRBD1 (6 bases). The germline V gene encodes CDR1 MNHEY and CDR2 SVGAGI. The CDR3 covers 11 residues. Between the trimmed V and J ends, which lost 5 bases and 6 bases, there was a span of 8 bases. The CDR3 protein is CASSHRAEQYF. CDR3 nucleotides: TGTGCCAGCAGTCACAGGGCCGAGCAGTACTTC.

The rearrangement joins TRBV14 to TRBJ2-3, with TRBD1 as a possible D gene (6 bases). Germline assignment: CDR1 SGHDN and CDR2 FVKESK. The CDR3 is 14 amino acids. Trimming left V 6 bases short and J 2 bases short, with 12 bases between. The CDR3: CASRFRTVTDTQYF. CDR3 sequence (DNA): TGTGCCAGCAGGTTTAGGACAGTCACAGATACGCAGTATTTT.

The V gene is TRBV4-3, the J gene TRBJ2-1, with a weak D call TRBD2 (6 bases). Germline CDR1 reads LGHNA; CDR2 reads YSLEER. Trimming shortened V by 3 bases and J by 10 bases, and 10 bases separated the two germline ends. The CDR3 runs to 12 residues. As DNA, the CDR3 is TGCGCCAGCAGCCACTCGGGACTCGAGCAGTTCTTC. This translates into CASSHSGLEQFF.

There are a few counts of this clone. The chain uses TRBV6-1 and TRBJ2-3; a possible D gene is TRBD2 (6 bases). The germline V gene has CDR1 MNHNS and CDR2 SASEGT. The CDR3 runs 15 residues. The V and J ends lost 1 base and 1 base respectively, with 9 bases between them. In DNA, the CDR3 is TGTGCCAGCAGTGAAGTTGCGGGACGCACAGATACGCAGTATTTT. This encodes CASSEVAGRTDTQYF.

The V and J genes are TRBV10-2 and TRBJ2-5; 10 bases agree with TRBD2. The CDR3 runs 14 residues. J lost 5 bases, V lost 7 bases, and 7 bases had no gene match. CDR1 and CDR2 from the germline V gene are WSHSY and SAAADI. CDR3 nucleotide sequence: TGCGCCAGCACTTTAGCGGGGGGCCGGGAGACCCAGTACTTC. This translates into CASTLAGGRETQYF.

This chain's CDR3 is CSVGASGLTDTQYF. The CDR3 DNA reads TGCAGCGTTGGCGCCAGCGGGCTTACAGATACGCAGTATTTT. J is TRBJ2-3 and V is TRBV29-1; tentatively, D is TRBD2 (6 bases). The CDR3 runs to 14 residues. Germline V gives CDR1 SQVTM, CDR2 ANQGSEA. The ends were cut back, 4 bases at V and 3 bases at J, with 14 bases in the middle.

The chain combines TRBV4-3 with TRBJ2-1; perhaps TRBD2 as D (6 bases). Germline loops: CDR1 LGHNA, CDR2 YSLEER. CDR3 size: 18 residues. Between the trimmed V and J ends, which lost 2 bases and 0 bases, there was a span of 17 bases. CDR3 bases: TGCGCCAGCAGCCAAAATTTAGGTGCCGGGAGCTCCTACAATGAGCAGTTCTTC. This encodes CASSQNLGAGSSYNEQFF.

In its sample, this clone was seen a few times. The V gene is TRBV2, the J gene TRBJ1-5, with 9 nucleotides matching TRBD1. From germline, CDR1 is SNHLY and CDR2 FYNNEI. There are 14 residues in the CDR3. J gave up 7 bases and V 3 bases, and 4 bases lay outside the gene matches. CDR3 coding DNA: TGTGCCAGCAGTGAGGGACAGGGCTGGCAGCCCCAGCATTTT. It is translated as CASSEGQGWQPQHF.

V usage is TRBV7-9 and J usage is TRBJ2-1; 11 bases fit TRBD2. CDR1 and CDR2 from the germline V gene are SEHNR and FQNEAQ (reference sequence). The CDR3 spans 16 residues. With 7 bases clipped from V and 3 bases from J, the junction kept 8 bases outside the gene matches. The CDR3 is CASNGRGTSGYNEQFF. In nucleotides, the CDR3 is TGTGCCAGCAACGGACGCGGGACTAGCGGCTACAATGAGCAGTTCTTC.

The gene calls are TRBV11-2 and TRBJ1-2, with TRBD1 matching 7 bases. The CDR3 is made up of 13 amino acids. V dropped 4 bases and J dropped 4; count of bases not matched to a gene: 3. Per the germline V gene, CDR1 is SGHAT and CDR2 is FQNNGV. CDR3 DNA sequence: TGTGCCAGCAGCTCCGGACAGGCCTATGGCTACACCTTC. Translating it yields CASSSGQAYGYTF.